Below are 20 T cell receptor beta chains sequenced from a single sample in a study of control samples from healthy donors and cancer patients. Clones were read by immunoSEQ multiplex PCR, and TCRdb kept only the in-frame ones, dropping some. The sample includes over 120,000 clones, around 94% seen only once; the top ten take 11% to 15%. The specimen sequenced was PBMCs. These receptors came from a man aged 55 to 70 with colorectal cancer.

This chain connects TRBV2 to TRBJ1-2, with D maybe TRBD1 (5 bases). The germline V gene has CDR1 SNHLY and CDR2 FYNNEI. Trimming took 6 bases from V and 6 from J, leaving 14 bases between them. The CDR3 spans 13 residues. The CDR3 here is CASSVVGGDGYTF. The CDR3 nucleotides are TGTGCCAGCAGCGTCGTTGGGGGGGATGGCTACACCTTC.

The gene calls are TRBV24-1 and TRBJ1-3; D unresolved. This CDR3 spans 14 amino acids. Germline V gene lookup returns CDR1 KGHDR and CDR2 SFDVKD. V was cut by 0 bases and J by 3 bases, with 5 bases left in between. The CDR3 coding sequence is TGTGCCACCAGTGATTTGCGATATGGAAACACCATATATTTT. This translates into CATSDLRYGNTIYF.

The chain combines TRBV3-1 (or the pseudogene TRBV3-2) with TRBJ2-7, with no clear D. V lost 0 bases and J lost 7, with 10 bases in between. The CDR3 spans 13 residues. Germline V gives CDR1 LGHDT, CDR2 YNNKEL (reference sequence). CDR3 region: CASSQDLLREQYF. The CDR3 DNA reads TGTGCCAGCAGCCAAGATCTTCTAAGGGAGCAGTACTTC.

CDR3 coding DNA: TGTGCCAGCAGCCTCCGGCGGGGACCCACCGGGGAGCTGTTTTTT. Translated: CASSLRRGPTGELFF. The chain recombines TRBV11-2 with TRBJ2-2; the D gene is possibly TRBD2 (6 bases). The CDR3 is 15 residues long. V was pared by 5 bases and J by 4 bases, with 14 bases between. CDR1 and CDR2 from the germline V gene are SGHAT and FQNNGV. Full variable domain (outside the CDR3, taken from reference TRBV11-2 and TRBJ2-2): EAGVAQSPRYKIIEKRQSVAFWCNPISGHATLYWYQQILGQGPKLLIQFQNNGVVDDSQLPKDRFSAERLKGVDSTLKIQPAKLEDSAVYLCASSLRRGPTGELFFGEGSRLTVL.

The chain carries TRBV16 and TRBJ2-3, with 9 bases identical to TRBD1. Trimming removed 5 bases from V and 5 bases from J; junction bases left unmatched: 8. CDR1 is KGHSY and CDR2 is FQNENV in the germline V gene. This CDR3 contains 15 residues. Here the CDR3 DNA reads TGTGCCAGCAGCAGACAGGGGGGAGGAGAAGATACGCAGTATTTT. It specifies CASSRQGGGEDTQYF.

The chain couples TRBV6-2 or TRBV6-3 to TRBJ2-7; D is unclear. The ends were cut back, 3 bases at V and 6 bases at J, with 6 bases in the middle. Germline CDR1 reads MNHEY; CDR2 reads SVGEGT. The CDR3 extends over 11 amino acids. This CDR3 reads CASSYLAEQYF. CDR3 DNA: TGTGCCAGCAGTTATTTAGCCGAGCAGTACTTC.

This rearrangement joins TRBV6-5 to TRBJ1-2, with 9 bases aligning to TRBD1. The CDR3 is made up of 15 amino acids. Trimming cost V 8 bases and J 5 bases; bases outside gene matches: 12. Germline V lookup: CDR1 MNHEY, CDR2 SVGAGI. The CDR3 region is CASHSPPGQGYGYTF. In nucleotides, the CDR3 is TGTGCCAGCCATTCACCCCCGGGACAGGGTTATGGCTACACCTTC.

V is TRBV9 and J is TRBJ2-2; 8 bases agree with TRBD2. The CDR3 has 15 amino acids. With V trimmed by 3 bases and J by 3 bases, 4 bases remained unmatched. From germline, CDR1 is SGDLS and CDR2 YYNGEE. The CDR3 coding sequence is TGTGCCAGCAGCGGGACGGGGGGGTACACCGGGGAGCTGTTTTTT. Protein: CASSGTGGYTGELFF.

This chain connects TRBV19 to TRBJ1-1; 8 bases match TRBD1. The V gene's germline CDR1 is LNHDA and CDR2 SQIVND (reference sequence). V was clipped by 7 bases and J by 4 bases; unmatched bases: 5. This CDR3 has 13 residues. The chain's CDR3 is CASTLDRATEAFF. The DNA for the CDR3 is TGTGCCAGTACCCTGGACAGGGCCACTGAAGCTTTCTTT. The full variable domain, completed using reference TRBV19 and TRBJ1-1, is DGGITQSPKYLFRKEGQNVTLSCEQNLNHDAMYWYRQDPGQGLRLIYYSQIVNDFQKGDIAEGYSVSREKKESFPLTVTSAQKNPTAFYLCASTLDRATEAFFGQGTRLTVV.

V is TRBV15 and J is TRBJ2-3; 10 nucleotides match TRBD2. The CDR3 sequence is 16 residues long. Trimming cost V 0 bases and J 6 bases; bases outside gene matches: 6. CDR1 and CDR2 from the germline V gene are LNHNV and YYDKDF (reference sequence). CDR3 in amino acids: CATSRDALAGADTQYF. For the CDR3, the DNA is TGTGCCACCAGCAGAGATGCGCTAGCGGGGGCCGATACGCAGTATTTT.

The chain employs TRBV6-5 and TRBJ2-5, with TRBD1 as a possible D gene (5 bases). Germline-derived CDR1 and CDR2 are MNHEY and SVGAGI. Trimming removed 4 bases at V and 1 base at J, with 16 bases between. The CDR3 is 16 residues long. The CDR3 DNA reads TGTGCCAGCAGTTCTTACCGCCTTGACAGCCAAGAGACCCAGTACTTC. It encodes CASSSYRLDSQETQYF.

The chain carries TRBV6-2 or TRBV6-3 and TRBJ1-5; D gene unclear. The germline CDR1 and CDR2 sequences are MNHEY and SVGEGT. With 3 bases removed from V and 4 bases from J, the gap between germline ends came to 4 bases. CDR3 length equals 12 residues. CDR3 sequence: CASSYLNQPQHF. The CDR3 coding sequence is TGTGCCAGCAGTTATTTAAATCAGCCCCAGCATTTT.

The chain is built from TRBV28 and TRBJ2-5; no reliable D call. The CDR3 consists of 14 residues. Trimming left V 1 base short and J 2 bases short, with 8 bases between. Germline V gene sequence: CDR1 MDHEN, CDR2 SYDVKM. In nucleotides, the CDR3 is TGTGCCAGCAGTTTATTGCCACGTCAAGAGACCCAGTACTTC. Residues: CASSLLPRQETQYF.

The chain recombines TRBV27 with TRBJ1-1; tentatively, D is TRBD1 (6 bases). This CDR3 contains 14 residues. V lost 6 bases, J lost 5 bases, and 16 bases lay in between. CDR1 and CDR2 from the germline V gene are MNHEY and SMNVEV (reference sequence). CDR3 bases: TGTGCCAGCAGCTTTAGGGAGAGGGGGACTGAAGCTTTCTTT. This translates into CASSFRERGTEAFF.

The chain joins TRBV23-1 to TRBJ1-6, with a tentative D call TRBD1 (6 bases). TRBV23-1 is recorded as an ORF, its role being uncertain. Trimming pared 6 bases from V and 9 bases from J, leaving 15 bases between. The CDR3 extends over 14 amino acids. The CDR3 reads CASREGGLGSPLHF. CDR3 sequence (DNA): TGCGCCAGCAGGGAGGGGGGGCTTGGTTCACCCCTCCACTTT.

The V call is TRBV10-3, the J call TRBJ1-1; D call uncertain. CDR3 size: 15 residues. The germline V and J ends were trimmed by 0 bases and 8 bases, with 16 bases remaining between them. The germline CDR1 and CDR2 sequences are ENHRY and SYGVKD. CDR3 residues: CAISESLPTRAEAFF. CDR3 sequence (DNA): TGTGCCATCAGTGAGTCGTTGCCCACCCGTGCCGAAGCTTTCTTT.

J is TRBJ2-6 and V is TRBV27, with D perhaps TRBD1 (6 bases). The CDR3 spans 15 residues. Germline CDR1 reads MNHEY; CDR2 reads SMNVEV (reference sequence). V was pared by 6 bases and J by 2 bases, with 11 bases between. The chain's CDR3 is CASSKTGAGANVLTF. The CDR3 DNA is TGTGCCAGCAGCAAGACAGGAGCTGGGGCCAACGTCCTGACTTTC. The full variable domain, completed using reference TRBV27 and TRBJ2-6, is EAQVTQNPRYLITVTGKKLTVTCSQNMNHEYMSWYRQDPGLGLRQIYYSMNVEVTDKGDVPEGYKVSRKEKRNFPLILESPSPNQTSLYFCASSKTGAGANVLTFGAGSRLTVL.

The rearrangement uses TRBV7-2 and TRBJ1-3; a possible D gene is TRBD1 (5 bases). This CDR3 contains 17 residues. Trimming removed 3 bases from V and 4 bases from J, with 19 bases in between. Germline CDR1 reads SGHTA; CDR2 reads FQGNSA. The chain's CDR3 is CASSFSSGGGLGNTIYF. The CDR3 nucleotides are TGTGCCAGCAGCTTCTCCTCTGGCGGGGGATTGGGAAACACCATATATTTT.

The chain links TRBV7-2 to TRBJ2-3; 8 bases fit TRBD2. Germline V lookup: CDR1 SGHTA, CDR2 FQGNSA. This CDR3 region has 15 residues. V shed 3 bases and J 3 bases; nucleotides not matched to a gene: 5. CDR3 DNA: TGTGCCAGCAGCTTCCCCCGGGGGGGGACAGATACGCAGTATTTT. Translation gives CASSFPRGGTDTQYF.

This chain links TRBV2 with TRBJ1-5; D remains ambiguous. CDR1 is SNHLY and CDR2 is FYNNEI in the germline V gene. Trimming shortened V by 2 bases and J by 3 bases, and 8 bases separated the two germline ends. The CDR3 spans 14 residues. The CDR3 reads CASSESGYNQPQHF. The CDR3 DNA is TGTGCCAGCAGTGAATCTGGGTACAATCAGCCCCAGCATTTT.